What follows are 14 T cell receptor beta chains derived from one specimen sequenced in a study of CD8 T cells in ankylosing spondylitis. From the 5' RACE reads, TCRdb called clonotypes with MiXCR, one entry per CDR3 protein. The repertoire consists of around 320,000 distinct CDR3 sequences, with about 20% occurring once and the leading ten covering roughly 3.6%. The specimen was blood, either unsorted or a sorted T cell fraction (not recorded which). The receptors derive from a female donor with ankylosing spondylitis or in good health (not recorded which).

J is TRBJ1-2 and V is TRBV12-3 or TRBV12-4; D not certain. V was clipped by 0 bases and J by 7 bases, with 15 bases between them. The CDR3 runs to 15 residues. CDR3 amino acids: CASSLAVLAVSGYTF. CDR3 sequence (DNA): TGTGCCAGCAGTTTAGCGGTCCTGGCAGTGAGTGGCTACACCTTC.

V usage is TRBV7-2 and J usage is TRBJ2-1, with 12 bases identical to TRBD2. The V segment lost 0 bases and the J segment 7 bases; nucleotides outside the gene matches: 13. The CDR3 loop spans 19 amino acids. Per germline, CDR1 SGHTA and CDR2 FQGNSA. CDR3 sequence reads: CASSLALTSGSVRLNEQFF. In DNA, the CDR3 is TGTGCCAGCAGCTTAGCGTTGACTAGCGGGAGCGTTCGATTGAATGAGCAGTTCTTC.

The chain links TRBV20-1 to TRBJ1-1; no definite D call. Germline V gene sequence: CDR1 DFQATT, CDR2 SNEGSKA (reference sequence). Deletions cut 0 bases from V and 1 base from J, with 9 bases between. There are 14 residues in the CDR3. This CDR3 reads CSARDFQQNTEAFF. The CDR3, as DNA: TGCAGTGCTAGAGATTTTCAGCAGAACACTGAAGCTTTCTTT.

This clonotype showed up just a few times. The gene calls are TRBV5-4 and TRBJ2-1; the D is unclear. The V end was cut by 1 base, the J end by 7 bases, with 12 bases between. The CDR3 consists of 14 residues. Germline V gene sequence: CDR1 SGHNT, CDR2 YYREEE (reference sequence). CDR3 protein: CASSLKRSDNEQFF. Here the CDR3 DNA reads TGTGCCAGCAGCTTGAAAAGGTCGGATAATGAGCAGTTCTTC.

The chain joins TRBV29-1 to TRBJ1-1; 9 bases fit TRBD1. The germline V gene encodes CDR1 SQVTM and CDR2 ANQGSEA. The CDR3 has 14 amino acids. With V trimmed by 7 bases and J by 0 bases, 6 bases remained unmatched. For the CDR3, the DNA is TGCAGCGCACGGGGACAGGGTATGAACACTGAAGCTTTCTTT. The encoded protein is CSARGQGMNTEAFF.

This chain connects TRBV11-1 to TRBJ2-7, with 8 bases lining up with TRBD1. The CDR3 totals 16 residues. Germline V CDR1 and CDR2: SGHAT, FQDESV (reference sequence). The junction had 10 bases not matched to a gene; V was cut back by 4 bases and J by 2 bases. CDR3 protein: CASSSLRDRPTYEQYF. As DNA, the CDR3 is TGTGCCAGCAGCTCCCTTCGGGACAGGCCAACCTACGAGCAGTACTTC. Full variable domain (outside the CDR3, taken from reference TRBV11-1 and TRBJ2-7): EAEVAQSPRYKITEKSQAVAFWCDPISGHATLYWYRQILGQGPELLVQFQDESVVDDSQLPKDRFSAERLKGVDSTLKIQPAELGDSAMYLCASSSLRDRPTYEQYFGPGTRLTVT.

This clonotype was counted only a few times. The chain couples TRBV12-2 to TRBJ1-4. TRBV12-2 is listed as a pseudogene. CDR3 length equals 14 residues. The CDR3 loop reads CASRPSAGGEKLFF. In nucleotides, the CDR3 is TGTGCAAGTCGCCCCTCAGCAGGCGGGGAAAAACTGTTTTTT.

The V call is TRBV20-1, the J call TRBJ2-5; 10 nucleotides match TRBD1. CDR1 is DFQATT and CDR2 is SNEGSKA in the germline V gene (reference sequence). The V gene end was trimmed by 7 bases and the J gene end by 2 bases; junction bases not matched to a gene: 4. The CDR3 is 13 amino acids. CDR3 loop: CSGQGALQETQYF. For the CDR3, the DNA is TGCAGTGGACAGGGGGCGCTACAAGAGACCCAGTACTTC.

In its sample, this clonotype was seen a few times. The J gene is TRBJ1-2, the V gene TRBV2; D not certain. Germline values: CDR1 SNHLY, CDR2 FYNNEI. The V end was cut by 3 bases, the J end by 3 bases, with 5 bases between. The CDR3 covers 12 residues. The CDR3 sequence is CASSDPYYGYTF. CDR3 bases: TGTGCCAGCAGTGACCCCTACTATGGCTACACCTTC.

The chain employs TRBV7-2 and TRBJ2-3; D may be TRBD2 (6 bases). The V and J ends lost 2 bases and 0 bases respectively, with 12 bases between them. Germline CDR1 SGHTA, CDR2 FQGNSA. The CDR3 is made up of 16 amino acids. Here the CDR3 DNA reads TGTGCCAGCAGCTTATTTCAGACTAGAAGCACAGATACGCAGTATTTT. It specifies CASSLFQTRSTDTQYF.

This clonotype was detected a few times. The rearrangement joins TRBV20-1 to TRBJ1-6; 7 bases fit TRBD1. The junction had 9 bases not matched to a gene; V was cut back by 3 bases and J by 7 bases. The CDR3 extends over 15 amino acids. Germline assignment: CDR1 DFQATT and CDR2 SNEGSKA (reference sequence). As DNA, the CDR3 is TGCAGTGCTAGGGGGACAGTGGCACCCAATTCACCCCTCCACTTT. It encodes CSARGTVAPNSPLHF.

A few counts support this clonotype. The chain links TRBV6-5 to TRBJ2-3; D might be TRBD2 (6 bases). CDR1 is MNHEY, CDR2 SVGAGI, per germline. V was cut by 0 bases and J by 6 bases, with 19 bases left in between. The CDR3 consists of 17 residues. In DNA, the CDR3 is TGTGCCAGCAGTTACTCTAAGGCGGGACTGAATTTGGATACGCAGTATTTT. Its protein product is CASSYSKAGLNLDTQYF.

There are a few counts of this clonotype. The rearrangement links TRBV4-2 to TRBJ2-1; 9 nucleotides align to TRBD2. The CDR3 consists of 14 residues. In germline, CDR1 is LGHNA, CDR2 YNFKEQ. Losses at the gene ends were 4 bases for V and 11 bases for J; bases not matched to a gene: 9. This CDR3 reads CASSPERASGKQFF. The CDR3 nucleotides read TGTGCCAGCAGCCCCGAGAGGGCTAGCGGGAAGCAGTTCTTC.

This clonotype was seen a handful of times. The chain uses TRBV5-1 and TRBJ1-1; D possibly corresponds to TRBD1 (5 bases). The CDR3 covers 13 residues. V was cut by 0 bases and J by 5 bases, with 8 bases left in between. Germline V gene data show CDR1 as SGHRS and CDR2 as YFSETQ. This CDR3 reads CASSLVPGTEAFF. The CDR3 DNA reads as TGCGCCAGCAGCTTGGTCCCAGGGACTGAAGCTTTCTTT.